The rows below give T cell receptor beta chains drawn from one sample of a study of T-cell reconstitution after alpha-beta-depleted transplantation in children. MiXCR was run by TCRdb on the PCR reads, yielding one entry per CDR3 protein. This table has under 150,000 distinct CDR3 sequences, 9.7% appearing once. The sample was PBMCs, mostly from graft donor cells, taken 180 days after TCRalphabeta/CD19-depleted stem cell transplant. The receptors were sampled from a girl under two years old who had a stem cell transplant for combined immunodeficiency, so the T cells may come from the graft donor. Both conserved end residues are part of each CDR3. Fields, in order: V gene, J gene, CDR3 protein.

v_gene: TRBV5-4; j_gene: TRBJ2-5; CDR3aa: CASSWVEGGETQYF
v_gene: TRBV29-1; j_gene: TRBJ1-5; CDR3aa: CSVGSLANQPQHF
v_gene: TRBV20-1; j_gene: TRBJ2-3; CDR3aa: CSASGQTAYTDTQYF
v_gene: TRBV20-1; j_gene: TRBJ2-3; CDR3aa: CSARVSGGTDTQYF
v_gene: TRBV2; j_gene: TRBJ2-3; CDR3aa: CASSEVRTSGLADTQYF
v_gene: TRBV7-9; j_gene: TRBJ2-3; CDR3aa: CASSLVAGGYTDTQYF
v_gene: TRBV20-1; j_gene: TRBJ2-1; CDR3aa: CSARDPRLAGGSANEQFF
v_gene: TRBV7-3; j_gene: TRBJ1-6; CDR3aa: CASNLSGGGKAPLHF
v_gene: TRBV20-1; j_gene: TRBJ2-1; CDR3aa: CSARSSGRAGVWDEQFF
v_gene: TRBV29-1; j_gene: TRBJ2-1; CDR3aa: CSVGFLAGSREQFF
v_gene: TRBV20-1; j_gene: TRBJ2-7; CDR3aa: CSARDPWREGEQYF
v_gene: TRBV5-6; j_gene: TRBJ2-1; CDR3aa: CASSLGSNTYNEQFF
v_gene: TRBV24-1; j_gene: TRBJ2-1; CDR3aa: CATSVRLAGEGNNEQFF
v_gene: TRBV5-1; j_gene: TRBJ2-1; CDR3aa: CASSLVGSEQFF
v_gene: TRBV21-1; j_gene: TRBJ2-3; CDR3aa: CASSKDSGRTQYF
v_gene: TRBV5-6; j_gene: TRBJ2-4; CDR3aa: CASSPTQSGQGYF
v_gene: TRBV6-1; j_gene: TRBJ2-5; CDR3aa: CASSEGPGQGGETQYF
v_gene: TRBV7-3; j_gene: TRBJ1-3; CDR3aa: CASSLQGGPGNTIYF
v_gene: TRBV20-1; j_gene: TRBJ2-7; CDR3aa: CSAPGQGYEQYF
v_gene: TRBV20-1; j_gene: TRBJ1-5; CDR3aa: CSAITGPDNQPQHF
v_gene: TRBV12-3/TRBV12-4; j_gene: TRBJ2-1; CDR3aa: CASSSGGYNEQFF
v_gene: TRBV20-1; j_gene: TRBJ2-5; CDR3aa: CSARGGTFPTETQYF
v_gene: TRBV27; j_gene: TRBJ2-2; CDR3aa: CASKVGRDTGELFF
v_gene: TRBV12-3/TRBV12-4; j_gene: TRBJ1-5; CDR3aa: CASSLGGRDQPQHF
v_gene: TRBV20-1; j_gene: TRBJ2-2; CDR3aa: CSAHMGGLANTGELFF
v_gene: TRBV18; j_gene: TRBJ2-5; CDR3aa: CASSPTVGQGKKTQYF
v_gene: TRBV20-1; j_gene: TRBJ2-5; CDR3aa: CSGIRASDQETQYF
v_gene: TRBV6-5; j_gene: TRBJ2-2; CDR3aa: CASSYSLSPTGELFF
v_gene: TRBV20-1; j_gene: TRBJ1-1; CDR3aa: CSARVKDRMNTEAFF
v_gene: TRBV7-2; j_gene: TRBJ2-7; CDR3aa: CASRGRGMNEQYF
v_gene: TRBV20-1; j_gene: TRBJ2-1; CDR3aa: CSGRPGNEQFF
v_gene: TRBV10-3; j_gene: TRBJ2-2; CDR3aa: CAISGPGGAGELFF
v_gene: TRBV4-2; j_gene: TRBJ2-3; CDR3aa: CASSQRGENTDTQYF
v_gene: TRBV20-1; j_gene: TRBJ1-5; CDR3aa: CSARAQDPNQPQHF
v_gene: TRBV20-1; j_gene: TRBJ1-2; CDR3aa: CSARVSRAGYYGYTF
v_gene: TRBV7-2; j_gene: TRBJ1-5; CDR3aa: CASSLRGSQPQHF
v_gene: TRBV10-3; j_gene: TRBJ1-1; CDR3aa: CAISVLERNTEAFF
v_gene: TRBV9; j_gene: TRBJ1-3; CDR3aa: CATSVAIGDYTIYF
v_gene: TRBV3-1; j_gene: TRBJ1-3; CDR3aa: CASSQERSKSSGNTIYF